A selection of T cell receptor beta chains follows, all from one sample in a study of blood T cell repertoires in COVID-19. The repertoire was sequenced with immunoSEQ multiplex PCR; TCRdb's copy has only in-frame clones and lacks some. The table lists about 180,000 clones, approximately 86% of them singletons. Source material: peripheral blood. The receptor source for this set is a woman aged 50 to 65 with acute or convalescent COVID-19. Each CDR3 is given with its conserved first and last residue. Each record gives: CDR3 length, clone size, D gene, V gene, J gene, CDR3 protein, CDR3 DNA. A D gene is named only where the DNA matches it firmly. Clone size is given for some rows only: seen once, a few or many times, or a class if the clone is expanded.

len: 14
abundance: -
d_gene: TRBD2
v_gene: TRBV19
j_gene: TRBJ2-1
CDR3aa: CASQVPGLRNEQFF
CDR3nt: TGTGCCAGCCAAGTTCCGGGACTAAGGAATGAGCAGTTCTTC

len: 15
abundance: -
d_gene: TRBD2
v_gene: TRBV25-1
j_gene: TRBJ2-7
CDR3aa: CASSESSGGFYEQYF
CDR3nt: TGTGCCAGCAGTGAAAGTAGCGGGGGTTTCTACGAGCAGTACTTC

len: 16
abundance: -
d_gene: TRBD1
v_gene: TRBV5-5
j_gene: TRBJ1-3
CDR3aa: CASTRGGTGTGNTIYF
CDR3nt: TGTGCCAGCACCCGAGGAGGGACAGGGACCGGAAACACCATATATTTT

len: 13
abundance: once
d_gene: TRBD1
v_gene: TRBV12-3/TRBV12-4
j_gene: TRBJ1-1
CDR3aa: CASIRTGNTEAFF
CDR3nt: TGTGCCAGCATCCGGACAGGGAACACTGAAGCTTTCTTT

len: 15
abundance: -
d_gene: TRBD2
v_gene: TRBV4-3
j_gene: TRBJ2-5
CDR3aa: CASSQEAGRTETQYF
CDR3nt: TGCGCCAGCAGCCAAGAGGCCGGGAGGACAGAGACCCAGTACTTC

len: 13
abundance: -
d_gene: TRBD1
v_gene: TRBV6-5
j_gene: TRBJ1-5
CDR3aa: CASSRGPWQPQHF
CDR3nt: TGTGCCAGCAGTAGGGGGCCGTGGCAGCCCCAGCATTTT

len: 12
abundance: -
d_gene: -
v_gene: TRBV28
j_gene: TRBJ1-1
CDR3aa: CASSLASTEAFF
CDR3nt: TGTGCCAGCAGTTTAGCGTCCACTGAAGCTTTCTTT

len: 14
abundance: -
d_gene: -
v_gene: TRBV9
j_gene: TRBJ2-2
CDR3aa: CASSAPGITGELFF
CDR3nt: TGTGCCAGCAGCGCCCCGGGGATCACCGGGGAGCTGTTTTTT

len: 18
abundance: -
d_gene: TRBD1
v_gene: TRBV4-3
j_gene: TRBJ2-2
CDR3aa: CASSQDLPGQGATGELFF
CDR3nt: TGCGCCAGCAGCCAGGACCTGCCGGGACAGGGGGCCACCGGGGAGCTGTTTTTT

len: 15
abundance: -
d_gene: -
v_gene: TRBV7-8
j_gene: TRBJ1-3
CDR3aa: CASSPRSGAGNTIYF
CDR3nt: TGTGCCAGCAGCCCCAGGTCGGGGGCTGGAAACACCATATATTTT

len: 16
abundance: -
d_gene: -
v_gene: TRBV16
j_gene: TRBJ1-4
CDR3aa: CASSQYIGQGNEKLFF
CDR3nt: TGTGCCAGCAGCCAATACATCGGGCAGGGGAATGAAAAACTGTTTTTT

len: 14
abundance: -
d_gene: TRBD1
v_gene: TRBV6-2/TRBV6-3
j_gene: TRBJ1-4
CDR3aa: CASSFQGAREKLFF
CDR3nt: TGTGCCAGCAGCTTCCAGGGGGCGCGAGAAAAACTGTTTTTT

len: 15
abundance: once
d_gene: -
v_gene: TRBV6-5
j_gene: TRBJ2-7
CDR3aa: CASRSAGQGSYEQYF
CDR3nt: TGTGCCAGCAGGTCCGCCGGGCAGGGGAGCTACGAGCAGTACTTC

len: 13
abundance: -
d_gene: -
v_gene: TRBV24-1
j_gene: TRBJ2-7
CDR3aa: CATSDWAGDEQYF
CDR3nt: TGTGCCACCAGTGATTGGGCGGGCGACGAGCAGTACTTC

len: 16
abundance: -
d_gene: TRBD1
v_gene: TRBV5-6
j_gene: TRBJ1-2
CDR3aa: CASSLVGQGYNYGYTF
CDR3nt: TGTGCCAGCAGCTTGGTGGGACAGGGGTACAACTATGGCTACACCTTC

len: 15
abundance: -
d_gene: -
v_gene: TRBV4-3
j_gene: TRBJ2-5
CDR3aa: CASSHIHSFRETQYF
CDR3nt: TGCGCCAGCAGCCATATTCACAGTTTTCGGGAGACCCAGTACTTC

len: 13
abundance: -
d_gene: -
v_gene: TRBV10-2
j_gene: TRBJ1-6
CDR3aa: CASSVQGGSPLHF
CDR3nt: TGCGCCAGCAGTGTCCAGGGAGGGTCACCCCTCCACTTT

len: 15
abundance: -
d_gene: -
v_gene: TRBV23-1
j_gene: TRBJ1-3
CDR3aa: CASSHGRGRGNTIYF
CDR3nt: TGCGCCAGCAGTCACGGAAGAGGGCGTGGAAACACCATATATTTT

len: 12
abundance: -
d_gene: -
v_gene: TRBV7-9
j_gene: TRBJ2-1
CDR3aa: CASSLGPGEQFF
CDR3nt: TGTGCCAGCAGCTTAGGGCCAGGGGAGCAGTTCTTC

len: 17
abundance: -
d_gene: TRBD2
v_gene: TRBV9
j_gene: TRBJ2-1
CDR3aa: CASSVELAGVKGNEQFF
CDR3nt: TGTGCCAGCAGCGTAGAACTAGCGGGAGTGAAAGGCAATGAGCAGTTCTTC

len: 15
abundance: -
d_gene: -
v_gene: TRBV18
j_gene: TRBJ2-5
CDR3aa: CASSPRSTVQETQYF
CDR3nt: TGTGCCAGCTCACCACGGTCTACAGTACAAGAGACCCAGTACTTC

len: 16
abundance: -
d_gene: TRBD1
v_gene: TRBV28
j_gene: TRBJ1-1
CDR3aa: CASSLVGQGWDTEAFF
CDR3nt: TGTGCCAGCAGTTTGGTGGGACAGGGGTGGGACACTGAAGCTTTCTTT

len: 17
abundance: -
d_gene: TRBD2
v_gene: TRBV9
j_gene: TRBJ2-1
CDR3aa: CASSVEPVAGGRVEQFF
CDR3nt: TGTGCCAGCAGCGTAGAGCCGGTAGCGGGGGGCCGGGTTGAGCAGTTCTTC

len: 14
abundance: -
d_gene: -
v_gene: TRBV7-2
j_gene: TRBJ2-7
CDR3aa: CASSKEHLSYEQYF
CDR3nt: TGTGCCAGCAGCAAAGAGCACCTTTCCTACGAGCAGTACTTC

len: 14
abundance: -
d_gene: TRBD2
v_gene: TRBV27
j_gene: TRBJ2-3
CDR3aa: CASRLAGAGDTQYF
CDR3nt: TGTGCCAGCAGACTAGCGGGAGCTGGAGATACGCAGTATTTT

len: 14
abundance: -
d_gene: -
v_gene: TRBV7-8
j_gene: TRBJ1-2
CDR3aa: CASTWTETASGYTF
CDR3nt: TGTGCCAGCACCTGGACAGAGACTGCCTCTGGCTACACCTTC

len: 13
abundance: -
d_gene: -
v_gene: TRBV12-3/TRBV12-4
j_gene: TRBJ1-4
CDR3aa: CASRGNVREKLFF
CDR3nt: TGTGCCAGCCGGGGGAATGTAAGGGAAAAACTGTTTTTT

len: 16
abundance: -
d_gene: TRBD2
v_gene: TRBV19
j_gene: TRBJ2-3
CDR3aa: CASSILLAGGTDTQYF
CDR3nt: TGTGCCAGTAGTATCTTACTAGCGGGAGGCACAGATACGCAGTATTTT

len: 18
abundance: -
d_gene: TRBD1
v_gene: TRBV2
j_gene: TRBJ1-6
CDR3aa: CASSPWTGTVLYNSPLHF
CDR3nt: TGTGCCAGCAGCCCTTGGACAGGGACTGTCCTTTATAATTCACCCCTCCACTTT

len: 15
abundance: -
d_gene: -
v_gene: TRBV6-5
j_gene: TRBJ2-5
CDR3aa: CASSYSWSGVETQYF
CDR3nt: TGTGCCAGCAGTTACTCTTGGTCGGGGGTAGAGACCCAGTACTTC

len: 14
abundance: -
d_gene: -
v_gene: TRBV24-1
j_gene: TRBJ1-2
CDR3aa: CATSGTEADYGYTF
CDR3nt: TGTGCCACCAGTGGGACAGAAGCAGACTATGGCTACACCTTC

len: 16
abundance: once
d_gene: TRBD1
v_gene: TRBV19
j_gene: TRBJ1-5
CDR3aa: CAIYSGTGGSKQPQHF
CDR3nt: TGTGCCATATACTCCGGGACAGGGGGTTCGAAGCAGCCCCAGCATTTT

len: 16
abundance: -
d_gene: -
v_gene: TRBV7-2
j_gene: TRBJ1-3
CDR3aa: CASSLVATNSGNTIYF
CDR3nt: TGTGCCAGCAGCTTAGTGGCGACAAACTCTGGAAACACCATATATTTT

len: 16
abundance: -
d_gene: TRBD1
v_gene: TRBV7-2
j_gene: TRBJ1-5
CDR3aa: CASSQIGGYRGQPQHF
CDR3nt: TGTGCCAGCAGTCAAATAGGGGGCTACAGGGGTCAGCCCCAGCATTTT

len: 16
abundance: -
d_gene: -
v_gene: TRBV7-3
j_gene: TRBJ2-1
CDR3aa: CASSPRPGLQNNEQFF
CDR3nt: TGTGCCAGCAGCCCCCGCCCGGGACTCCAAAACAATGAGCAGTTCTTC

len: 18
abundance: -
d_gene: -
v_gene: TRBV9
j_gene: TRBJ2-1
CDR3aa: CASSVGLGGGATYNEQFF
CDR3nt: TGTGCCAGCAGTGTGGGACTGGGCGGGGGCGCCACCTACAATGAGCAGTTCTTC

len: 15
abundance: -
d_gene: TRBD2
v_gene: TRBV29-1
j_gene: TRBJ2-3
CDR3aa: CSVERLAGGLDTQYF
CDR3nt: TGCAGCGTTGAACGACTAGCGGGAGGACTAGATACGCAGTATTTT

len: 14
abundance: -
d_gene: -
v_gene: TRBV5-4
j_gene: TRBJ2-2
CDR3aa: CASSLGENTGELFF
CDR3nt: TGTGCCAGCAGCTTGGGCGAGAACACCGGGGAGCTGTTTTTT

len: 18
abundance: -
d_gene: TRBD2
v_gene: TRBV13
j_gene: TRBJ2-7
CDR3aa: CASFGVGTSEGQTYEQYF
CDR3nt: TGTGCCAGTTTCGGGGTAGGGACTAGCGAGGGCCAAACCTACGAGCAGTACTTC

len: 14
abundance: -
d_gene: -
v_gene: TRBV5-1
j_gene: TRBJ1-1
CDR3aa: CASSLTDLNTEAFF
CDR3nt: TGCGCCAGCAGCTTGACAGACCTGAACACTGAAGCTTTCTTT

len: 15
abundance: -
d_gene: -
v_gene: TRBV18
j_gene: TRBJ1-3
CDR3aa: CASSPGLTSGNTIYF
CDR3nt: TGTGCCAGCTCACCAGGACTGACCTCTGGAAACACCATATATTTT

len: 13
abundance: few
d_gene: -
v_gene: TRBV30
j_gene: TRBJ2-7
CDR3aa: CAWTQDYSNEQYF
CDR3nt: TGTGCCTGGACTCAGGACTATTCCAACGAGCAGTACTTC

len: 14
abundance: -
d_gene: -
v_gene: TRBV19
j_gene: TRBJ1-1
CDR3aa: CASSTEQGNTEAFF
CDR3nt: TGTGCCAGTAGTACTGAACAGGGTAACACTGAAGCTTTCTTT

len: 14
abundance: -
d_gene: TRBD2
v_gene: TRBV7-2
j_gene: TRBJ2-3
CDR3aa: CASSLRAGGDTQYF
CDR3nt: TGTGCCAGCAGCCTACGCGCGGGAGGAGATACGCAGTATTTT

len: 15
abundance: -
d_gene: TRBD2
v_gene: TRBV7-2
j_gene: TRBJ2-3
CDR3aa: CASSLGTSGGASWYF
CDR3nt: TGTGCCAGCAGCTTGGGGACTAGCGGGGGGGCCAGTTGGTATTTT

len: 15
abundance: -
d_gene: TRBD1
v_gene: TRBV6-2/TRBV6-3
j_gene: TRBJ2-5
CDR3aa: CASSYADRVGETQYF
CDR3nt: TGTGCCAGCAGTTACGCGGACAGGGTGGGAGAGACCCAGTACTTC

len: 14
abundance: -
d_gene: -
v_gene: TRBV3-1/TRBV3-2
j_gene: TRBJ1-5
CDR3aa: CASSHTGSNQPQHF
CDR3nt: TGTGCCAGCAGCCATACGGGGAGCAATCAGCCCCAGCATTTT

len: 14
abundance: -
d_gene: TRBD1
v_gene: TRBV2
j_gene: TRBJ2-7
CDR3aa: CASRGQGADYEQYF
CDR3nt: TGTGCCAGCAGGGGACAGGGGGCGGACTACGAGCAGTACTTC

len: 14
abundance: -
d_gene: TRBD1
v_gene: TRBV19
j_gene: TRBJ1-5
CDR3aa: CASSTRQGHQPQHF
CDR3nt: TGTGCCAGTAGTACCAGACAGGGCCATCAGCCCCAGCATTTT

len: 14
abundance: -
d_gene: -
v_gene: TRBV7-2
j_gene: TRBJ2-1
CDR3aa: CASSSSWEYNEQFF
CDR3nt: TGTGCCAGCAGCTCCAGTTGGGAGTACAATGAGCAGTTCTTC

len: 16
abundance: -
d_gene: TRBD1
v_gene: TRBV11-3
j_gene: TRBJ2-1
CDR3aa: CASSSRWTGAYNEQFF
CDR3nt: TGTGCCAGCAGCTCCCGGTGGACAGGGGCGTACAATGAGCAGTTCTTC

len: 15
abundance: -
d_gene: -
v_gene: TRBV5-4
j_gene: TRBJ2-1
CDR3aa: CASSELTASYNEQFF
CDR3nt: TGTGCCAGCAGTGAATTGACAGCGTCCTACAATGAGCAGTTCTTC